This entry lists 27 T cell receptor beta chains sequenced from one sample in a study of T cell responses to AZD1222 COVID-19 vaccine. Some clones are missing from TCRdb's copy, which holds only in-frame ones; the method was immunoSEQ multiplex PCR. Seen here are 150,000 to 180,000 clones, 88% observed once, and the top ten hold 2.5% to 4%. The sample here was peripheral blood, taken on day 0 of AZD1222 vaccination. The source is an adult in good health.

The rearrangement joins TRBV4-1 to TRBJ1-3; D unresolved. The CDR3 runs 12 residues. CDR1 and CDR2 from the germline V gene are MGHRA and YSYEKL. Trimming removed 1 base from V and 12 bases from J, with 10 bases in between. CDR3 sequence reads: CASSQGATRIYF. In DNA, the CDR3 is TGCGCCAGCAGCCAAGGGGCAACCCGCATATATTTT.

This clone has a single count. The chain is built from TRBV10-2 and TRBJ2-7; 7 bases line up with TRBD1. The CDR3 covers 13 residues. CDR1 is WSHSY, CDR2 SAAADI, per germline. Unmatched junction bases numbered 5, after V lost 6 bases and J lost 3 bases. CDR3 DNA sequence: TGCGCCAGCAGGAGGACAGGAAACTACGAGCAGTACTTC. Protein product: CASRRTGNYEQYF.

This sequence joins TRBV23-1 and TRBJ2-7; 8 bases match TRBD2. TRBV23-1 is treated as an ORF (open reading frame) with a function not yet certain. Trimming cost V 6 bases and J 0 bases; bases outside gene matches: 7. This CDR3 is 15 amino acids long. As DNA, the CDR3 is TGCGCCAGCAGGATTTTAAGCGGGGGCTCCTACGAGCAGTACTTC. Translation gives CASRILSGGSYEQYF.

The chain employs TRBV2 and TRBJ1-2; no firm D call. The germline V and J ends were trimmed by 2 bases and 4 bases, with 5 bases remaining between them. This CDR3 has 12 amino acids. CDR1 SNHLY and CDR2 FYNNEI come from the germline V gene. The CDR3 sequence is CASSETGYGYTF. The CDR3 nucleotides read TGTGCCAGCAGTGAAACGGGCTATGGCTACACCTTC.

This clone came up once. CDR3: CASSIEGAGWQPQHF. CDR3 bases: TGTGCCAGTAGTATAGAAGGGGCAGGGTGGCAGCCCCAGCATTTT. This sequence joins TRBV19 and TRBJ1-5; possible D gene TRBD1, 5 bases. CDR1 LNHDA and CDR2 SQIVND come from the germline V gene (reference sequence). The CDR3 totals 15 residues. V gave up 0 bases and J gave up 7 bases, with 13 bases separating them.

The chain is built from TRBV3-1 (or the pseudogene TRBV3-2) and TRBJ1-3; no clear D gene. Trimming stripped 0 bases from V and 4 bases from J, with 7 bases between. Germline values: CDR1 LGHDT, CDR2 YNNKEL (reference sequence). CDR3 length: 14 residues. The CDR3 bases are TGTGCCAGCAGCCAAGATGCCCCGGGAAACACCATATATTTT. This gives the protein CASSQDAPGNTIYF.

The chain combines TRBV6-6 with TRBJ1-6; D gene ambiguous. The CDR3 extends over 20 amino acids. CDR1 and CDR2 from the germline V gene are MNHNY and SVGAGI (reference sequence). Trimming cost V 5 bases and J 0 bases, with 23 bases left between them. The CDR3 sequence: CASSPLGWPLDSSYNSPLHF. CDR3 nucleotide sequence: TGTGCCAGCAGTCCTCTCGGGTGGCCGCTAGATAGCTCCTATAATTCACCCCTCCACTTT.

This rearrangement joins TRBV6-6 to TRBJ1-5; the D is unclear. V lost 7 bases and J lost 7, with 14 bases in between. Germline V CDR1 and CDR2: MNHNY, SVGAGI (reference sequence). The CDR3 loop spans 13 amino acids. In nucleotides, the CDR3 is TGTGCCAGCACCGACCACGGCGGACAGCCCCAGCATTTT. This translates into CASTDHGGQPQHF.

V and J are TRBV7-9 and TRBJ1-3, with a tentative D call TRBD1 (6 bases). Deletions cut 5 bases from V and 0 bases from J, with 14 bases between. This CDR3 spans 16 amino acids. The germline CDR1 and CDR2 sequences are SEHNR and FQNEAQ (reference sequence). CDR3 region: CASSPPGTLSGNTIYF. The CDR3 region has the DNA TGTGCCAGCAGCCCCCCCGGGACACTCTCTGGAAACACCATATATTTT.

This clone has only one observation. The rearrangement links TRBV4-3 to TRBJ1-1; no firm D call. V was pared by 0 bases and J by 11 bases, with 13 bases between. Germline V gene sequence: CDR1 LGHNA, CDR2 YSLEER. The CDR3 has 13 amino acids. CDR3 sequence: CASSQDQDLAAFF. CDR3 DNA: TGCGCCAGCAGCCAAGATCAGGACCTGGCGGCTTTCTTT.

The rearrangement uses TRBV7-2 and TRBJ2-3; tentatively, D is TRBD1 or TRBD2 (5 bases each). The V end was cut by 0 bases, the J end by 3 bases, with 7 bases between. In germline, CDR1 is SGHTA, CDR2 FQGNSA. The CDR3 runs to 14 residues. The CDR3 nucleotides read TGTGCCAGCAGCTTAGCTGAGGGGACAGATACGCAGTATTTT. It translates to CASSLAEGTDTQYF.

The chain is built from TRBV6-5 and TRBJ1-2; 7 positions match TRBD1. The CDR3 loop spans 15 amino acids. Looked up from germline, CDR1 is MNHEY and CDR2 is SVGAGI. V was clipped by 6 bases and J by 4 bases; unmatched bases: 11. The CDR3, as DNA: TGTGCCAGCAGCGAGGACAGGAGGGCGCGCTATGGCTACACCTTC. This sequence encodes CASSEDRRARYGYTF.

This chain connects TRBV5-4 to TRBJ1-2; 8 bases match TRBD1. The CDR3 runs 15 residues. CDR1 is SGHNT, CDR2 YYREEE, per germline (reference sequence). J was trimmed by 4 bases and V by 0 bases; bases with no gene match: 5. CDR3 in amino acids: CASSLATGGIYGYTF. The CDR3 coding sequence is TGTGCCAGCAGCTTGGCAACAGGGGGAATCTATGGCTACACCTTC.

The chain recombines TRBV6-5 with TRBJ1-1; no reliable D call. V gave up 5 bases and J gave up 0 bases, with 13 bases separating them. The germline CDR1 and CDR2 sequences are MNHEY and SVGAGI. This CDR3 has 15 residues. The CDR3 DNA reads TGTGCCAGCAGTAAGCACATTGACATGAACACTGAAGCTTTCTTT. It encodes CASSKHIDMNTEAFF.

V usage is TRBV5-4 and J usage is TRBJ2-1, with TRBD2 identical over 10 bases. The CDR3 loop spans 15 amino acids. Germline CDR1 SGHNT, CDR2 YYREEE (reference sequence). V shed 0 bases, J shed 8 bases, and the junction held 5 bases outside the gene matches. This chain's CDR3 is CASSLGLAGDHEQFF. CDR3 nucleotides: TGTGCCAGCAGCTTGGGCCTAGCGGGGGATCATGAGCAGTTCTTC.

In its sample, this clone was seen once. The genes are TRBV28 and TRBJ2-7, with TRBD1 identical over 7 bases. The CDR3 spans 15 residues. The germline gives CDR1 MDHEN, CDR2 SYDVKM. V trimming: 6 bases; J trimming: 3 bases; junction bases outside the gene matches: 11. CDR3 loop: CASSSPGRGYYEQYF. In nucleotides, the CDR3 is TGTGCCAGCAGCTCCCCGGGCAGGGGGTACTACGAGCAGTACTTC.

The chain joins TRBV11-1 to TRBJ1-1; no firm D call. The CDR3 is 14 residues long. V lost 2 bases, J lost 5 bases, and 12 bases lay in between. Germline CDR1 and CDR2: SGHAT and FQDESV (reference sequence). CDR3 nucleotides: TGTGCCAGCAGCTTAAGAACGGGAAGAACTGAAGCTTTCTTT. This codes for CASSLRTGRTEAFF.

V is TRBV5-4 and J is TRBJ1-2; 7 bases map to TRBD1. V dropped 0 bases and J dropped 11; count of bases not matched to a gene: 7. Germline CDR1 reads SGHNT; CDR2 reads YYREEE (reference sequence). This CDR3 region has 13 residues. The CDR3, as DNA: TGTGCCAGCAGCTTGGTGGAGGGGGCGGGTTACACCTTC. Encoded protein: CASSLVEGAGYTF.

The CDR3 here is CASSLGGQANYGYTF. The DNA for the CDR3 is TGTGCCAGCAGCTTGGGCGGACAGGCTAACTATGGCTACACCTTC. V usage is TRBV5-4 and J usage is TRBJ1-2; 7 bases line up with TRBD1. Per the germline V gene, CDR1 is SGHNT and CDR2 is YYREEE (reference sequence). The CDR3 loop spans 15 amino acids. V trimming: 0 bases; J trimming: 0 bases; junction bases outside the gene matches: 2.

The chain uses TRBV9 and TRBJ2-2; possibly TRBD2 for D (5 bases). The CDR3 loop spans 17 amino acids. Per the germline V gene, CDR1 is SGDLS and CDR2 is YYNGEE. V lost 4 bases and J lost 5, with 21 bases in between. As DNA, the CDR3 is TGTGCCAGCAGCACCAGAAAGGGAATCGGAGGTACCGGGGAGCTGTTTTTT. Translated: CASSTRKGIGGTGELFF. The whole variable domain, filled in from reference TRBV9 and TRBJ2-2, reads DSGVTQTPKHLITATGQRVTLRCSPRSGDLSVYWYQQSLDQGLQFLIQYYNGEERAKGNILERFSAQQFPDLHSELNLSSLELGDSALYFCASSTRKGIGGTGELFFGEGSRLTVL.

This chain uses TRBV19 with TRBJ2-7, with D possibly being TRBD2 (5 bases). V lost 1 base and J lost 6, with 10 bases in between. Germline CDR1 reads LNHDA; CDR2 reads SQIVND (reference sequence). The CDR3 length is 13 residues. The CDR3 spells CASSIGLQREQYF. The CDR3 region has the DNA TGTGCCAGTAGTATAGGACTACAACGCGAGCAGTACTTC.

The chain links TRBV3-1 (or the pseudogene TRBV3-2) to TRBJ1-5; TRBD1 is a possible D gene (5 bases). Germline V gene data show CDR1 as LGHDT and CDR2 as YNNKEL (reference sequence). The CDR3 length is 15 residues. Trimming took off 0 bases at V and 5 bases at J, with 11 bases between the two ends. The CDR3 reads CASSQDHPGDQPQHF. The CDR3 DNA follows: TGTGCCAGCAGCCAAGACCATCCGGGGGATCAGCCCCAGCATTTT.

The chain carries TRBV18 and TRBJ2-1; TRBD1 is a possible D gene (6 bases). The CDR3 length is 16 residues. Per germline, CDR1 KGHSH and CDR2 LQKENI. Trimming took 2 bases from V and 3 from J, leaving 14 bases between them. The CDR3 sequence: CASSPSGAVLYNEQFF. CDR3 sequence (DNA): TGTGCCAGCTCACCATCAGGGGCGGTTCTCTACAATGAGCAGTTCTTC.

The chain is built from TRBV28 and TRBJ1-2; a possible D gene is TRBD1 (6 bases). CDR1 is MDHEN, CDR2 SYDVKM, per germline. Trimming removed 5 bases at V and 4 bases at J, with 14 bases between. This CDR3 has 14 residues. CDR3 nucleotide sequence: TGTGCCAGCAGTCTAGGGGGGGTTGGCTATGGCTACACCTTC. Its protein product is CASSLGGVGYGYTF.

The CDR3 loop is CASSRIGGEEEQYF. CDR3 nucleotide sequence: TGTGCCAGCAGCCGAATAGGCGGAGAGGAAGAGCAGTACTTC. V gene TRBV5-6 combines with J gene TRBJ2-7; no clear D gene. V shed 4 bases and J shed 7 bases, with 18 bases lying between them. Looked up from germline, CDR1 is SGHDT and CDR2 is YYEEEE. There are 14 residues in the CDR3.

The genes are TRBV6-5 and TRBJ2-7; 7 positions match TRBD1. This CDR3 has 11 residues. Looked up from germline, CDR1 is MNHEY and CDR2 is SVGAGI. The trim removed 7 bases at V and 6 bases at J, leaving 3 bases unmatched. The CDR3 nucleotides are TGTGCCAGCACGTCAGGGGGCGAGCAGTACTTC. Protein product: CASTSGGEQYF.

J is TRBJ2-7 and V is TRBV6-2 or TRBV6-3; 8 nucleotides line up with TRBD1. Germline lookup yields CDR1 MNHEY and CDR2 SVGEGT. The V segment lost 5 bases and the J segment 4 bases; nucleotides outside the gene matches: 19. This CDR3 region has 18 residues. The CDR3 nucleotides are TGTGCCAGCAGTACATCTGGACAGGGTCTTCAAAAAGTTTACGAGCAGTACTTC. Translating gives CASSTSGQGLQKVYEQYF.